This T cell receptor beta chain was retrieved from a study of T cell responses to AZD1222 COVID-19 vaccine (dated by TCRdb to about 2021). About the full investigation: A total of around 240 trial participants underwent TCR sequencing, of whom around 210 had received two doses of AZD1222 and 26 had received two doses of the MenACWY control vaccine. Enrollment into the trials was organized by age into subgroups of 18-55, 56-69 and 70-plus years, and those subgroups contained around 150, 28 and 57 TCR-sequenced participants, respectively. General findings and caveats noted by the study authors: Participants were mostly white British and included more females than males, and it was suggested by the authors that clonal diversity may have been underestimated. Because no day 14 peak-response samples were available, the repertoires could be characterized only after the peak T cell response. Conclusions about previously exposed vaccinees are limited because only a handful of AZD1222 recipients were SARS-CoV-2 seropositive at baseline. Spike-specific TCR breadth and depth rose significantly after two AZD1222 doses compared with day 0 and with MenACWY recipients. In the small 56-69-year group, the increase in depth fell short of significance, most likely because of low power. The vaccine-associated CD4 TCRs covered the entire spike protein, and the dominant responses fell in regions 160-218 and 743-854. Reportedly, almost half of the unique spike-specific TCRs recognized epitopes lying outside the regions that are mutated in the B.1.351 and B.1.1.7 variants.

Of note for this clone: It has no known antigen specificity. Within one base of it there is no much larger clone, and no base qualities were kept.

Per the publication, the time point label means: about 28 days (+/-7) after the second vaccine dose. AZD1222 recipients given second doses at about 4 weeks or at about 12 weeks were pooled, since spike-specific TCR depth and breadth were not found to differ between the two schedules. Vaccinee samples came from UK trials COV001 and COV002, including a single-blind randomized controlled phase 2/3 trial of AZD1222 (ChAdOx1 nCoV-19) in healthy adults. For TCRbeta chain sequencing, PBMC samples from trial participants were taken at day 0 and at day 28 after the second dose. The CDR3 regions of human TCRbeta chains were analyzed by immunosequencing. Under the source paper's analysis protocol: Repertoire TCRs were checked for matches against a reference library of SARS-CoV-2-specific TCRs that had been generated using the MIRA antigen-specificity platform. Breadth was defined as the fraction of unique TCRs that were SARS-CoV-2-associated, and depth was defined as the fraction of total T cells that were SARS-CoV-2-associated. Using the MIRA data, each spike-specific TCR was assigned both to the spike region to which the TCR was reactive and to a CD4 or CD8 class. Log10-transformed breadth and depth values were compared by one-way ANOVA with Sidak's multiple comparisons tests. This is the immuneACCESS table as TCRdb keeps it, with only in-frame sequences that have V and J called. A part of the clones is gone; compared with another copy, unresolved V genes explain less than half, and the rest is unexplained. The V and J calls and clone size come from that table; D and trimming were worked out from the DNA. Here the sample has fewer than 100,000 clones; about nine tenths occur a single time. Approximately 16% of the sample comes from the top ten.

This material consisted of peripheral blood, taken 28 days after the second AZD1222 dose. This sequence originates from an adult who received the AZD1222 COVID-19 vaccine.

The sequenced DNA: TGTGCCATCAGTGAGTCGAGTGGCAGGGTCGCCCTGCCTTCCGAGCAGTACTTC. This encodes CAISESSGRVALPSEQYF. The chain couples TRBV10-3 to TRBJ2-7, with TRBD1 perhaps the D gene, on 5 matching bases. The trim is 0 bases for V and 6 bases for J, with a gap of 24 bases between the germline ends. The CDR3 numbers 18 residues from cysteine through phenylalanine. Here the CDR3 DNA is all that survives: 54 bases in frame from base 1. Taken from the germline V gene, the CDR1 and CDR2 loops are ENHRY and SYGVKD.